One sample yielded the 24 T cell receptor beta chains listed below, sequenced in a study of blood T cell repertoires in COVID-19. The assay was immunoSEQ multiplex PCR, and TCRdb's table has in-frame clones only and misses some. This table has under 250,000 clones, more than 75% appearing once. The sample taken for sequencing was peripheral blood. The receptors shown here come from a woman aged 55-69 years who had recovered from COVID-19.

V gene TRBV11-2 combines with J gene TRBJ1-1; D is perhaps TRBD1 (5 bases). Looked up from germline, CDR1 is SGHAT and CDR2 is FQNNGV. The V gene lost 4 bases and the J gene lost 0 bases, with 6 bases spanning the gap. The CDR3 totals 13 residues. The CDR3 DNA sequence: TGTGCCAGCAGCTCGACAGTGAACACTGAAGCTTTCTTT. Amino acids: CASSSTVNTEAFF.

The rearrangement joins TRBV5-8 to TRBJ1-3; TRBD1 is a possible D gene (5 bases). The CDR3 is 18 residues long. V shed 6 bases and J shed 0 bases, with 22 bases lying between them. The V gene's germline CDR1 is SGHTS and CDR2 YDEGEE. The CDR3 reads CASTRVYLPYFSGNTIYF. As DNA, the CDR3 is TGTGCCAGCACCAGGGTCTATCTGCCCTATTTCTCTGGAAACACCATATATTTT.

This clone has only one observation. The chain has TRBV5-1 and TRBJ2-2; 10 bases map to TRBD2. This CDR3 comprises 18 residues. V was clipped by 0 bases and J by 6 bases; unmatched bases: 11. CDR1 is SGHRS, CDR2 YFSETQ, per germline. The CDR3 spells CASSLDPAGGLWPGELFF. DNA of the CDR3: TGCGCCAGCAGCTTGGACCCAGCGGGGGGGCTTTGGCCCGGGGAGCTGTTTTTT.

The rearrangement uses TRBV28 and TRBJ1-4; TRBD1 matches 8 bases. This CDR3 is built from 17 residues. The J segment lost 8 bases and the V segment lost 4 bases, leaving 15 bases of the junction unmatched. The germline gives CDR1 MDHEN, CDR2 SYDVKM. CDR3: CASSSLPTGVSREKLFF. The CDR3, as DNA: TGTGCCAGCAGTTCACTACCGACAGGGGTTTCGAGAGAAAAACTGTTTTTT.

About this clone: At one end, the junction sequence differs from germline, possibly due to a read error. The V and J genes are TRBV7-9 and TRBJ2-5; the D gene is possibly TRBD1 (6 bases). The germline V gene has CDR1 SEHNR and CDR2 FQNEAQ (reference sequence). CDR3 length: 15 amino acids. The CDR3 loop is CASSSTLRGGEAQYF. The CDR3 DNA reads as TGTGCCAGCAGTTCCACCCTTCGAGGGGGAGAGGCCCAGTACTTC. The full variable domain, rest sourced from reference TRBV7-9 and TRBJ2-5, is DTGVSQNPRHKITKRGQNVTFRCDPISEHNRLYWYRQTLGQGPEFLTYFQNEAQLEKSRLLSDRFSAERPKGSFSTLEIQRTEQGDSAMYLCASSSTLRGGEAQYFGPGTRLLVL.

The CDR3 bases are TGTGCCAGCAGTGCCTACGGACTAGCGGCATCCTACGAGCAGTACTTC. The encoded protein is CASSAYGLAASYEQYF. V and J are TRBV6-4 and TRBJ2-7, with 10 bases aligning to TRBD2. Germline V CDR1 and CDR2: MRHNA, SNTAGT. There are 16 residues in the CDR3. The junction had 7 bases not matched to a gene; V was cut back by 4 bases and J by 1 base.

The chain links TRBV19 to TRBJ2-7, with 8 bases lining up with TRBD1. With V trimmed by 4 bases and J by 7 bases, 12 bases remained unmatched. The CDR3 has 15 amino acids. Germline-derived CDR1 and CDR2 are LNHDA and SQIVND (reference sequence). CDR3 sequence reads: CASSSRQGPGEEQYF. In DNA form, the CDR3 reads TGTGCCAGTAGTAGTAGACAGGGGCCGGGGGAAGAGCAGTACTTC.

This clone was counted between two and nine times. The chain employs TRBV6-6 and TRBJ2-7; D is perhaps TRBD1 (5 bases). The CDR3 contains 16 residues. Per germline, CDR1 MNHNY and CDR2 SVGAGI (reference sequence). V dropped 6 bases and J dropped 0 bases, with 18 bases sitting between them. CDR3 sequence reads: CASSHDPSRDSYEQYF. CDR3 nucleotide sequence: TGTGCCAGCAGCCACGACCCCTCCAGGGACTCCTACGAGCAGTACTTC.

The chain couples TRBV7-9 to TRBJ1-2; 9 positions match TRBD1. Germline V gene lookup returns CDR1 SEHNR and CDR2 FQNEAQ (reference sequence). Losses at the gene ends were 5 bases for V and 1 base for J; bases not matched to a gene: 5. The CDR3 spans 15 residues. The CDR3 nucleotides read TGTGCCAGCAGCGACGGACAGGGGAGTAACTATGGCTACACCTTC. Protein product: CASSDGQGSNYGYTF.

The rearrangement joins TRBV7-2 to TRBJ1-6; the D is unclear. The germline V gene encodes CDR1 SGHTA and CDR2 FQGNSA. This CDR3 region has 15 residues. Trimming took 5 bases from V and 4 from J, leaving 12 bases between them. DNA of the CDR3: TGTGCCAGCAGCCAAGAGGGCCAGTATAATTCACCCCTCCACTTT. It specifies CASSQEGQYNSPLHF.

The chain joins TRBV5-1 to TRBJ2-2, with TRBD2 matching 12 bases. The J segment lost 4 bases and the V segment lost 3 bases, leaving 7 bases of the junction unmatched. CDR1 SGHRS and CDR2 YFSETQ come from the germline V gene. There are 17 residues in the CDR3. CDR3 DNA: TGCGCCAGCAGCTATGGACTAGCGGGGAGAATCACCGGGGAGCTGTTTTTT. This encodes CASSYGLAGRITGELFF.

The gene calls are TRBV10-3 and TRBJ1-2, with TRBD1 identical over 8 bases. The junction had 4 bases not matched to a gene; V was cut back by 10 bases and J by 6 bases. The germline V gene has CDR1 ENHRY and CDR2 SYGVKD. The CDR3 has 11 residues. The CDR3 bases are TGTGCCACGCAGGGGGCACATGGCTACACCTTC. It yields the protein CATQGAHGYTF.

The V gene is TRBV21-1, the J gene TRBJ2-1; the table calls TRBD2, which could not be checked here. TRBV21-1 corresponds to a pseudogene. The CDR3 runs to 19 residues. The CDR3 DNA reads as TGTGCCAGCAGCACACCAAATAGGACTAGCGGGGGGATTTACAATGAGCAGTTCTTC. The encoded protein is CASSTPNRTSGGIYNEQFF.

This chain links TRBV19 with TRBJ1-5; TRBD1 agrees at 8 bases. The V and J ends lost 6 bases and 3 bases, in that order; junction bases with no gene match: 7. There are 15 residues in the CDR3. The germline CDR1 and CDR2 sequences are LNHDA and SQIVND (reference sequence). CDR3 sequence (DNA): TGTGCCAGTAGACATACAGGGGGACCCAATCAGCCCCAGCATTTT. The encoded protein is CASRHTGGPNQPQHF.

The CDR3 coding sequence is TGTGCCAGCAGCCGTAGCGGGAACAATGAGCAGTTCTTC. This translates into CASSRSGNNEQFF. This chain uses TRBV7-9 with TRBJ2-1; 8 bases align to TRBD2. Germline CDR1 SEHNR, CDR2 FQNEAQ (reference sequence). Trimming cost V 5 bases and J 5 bases; bases outside gene matches: 2. The CDR3 loop spans 13 amino acids.

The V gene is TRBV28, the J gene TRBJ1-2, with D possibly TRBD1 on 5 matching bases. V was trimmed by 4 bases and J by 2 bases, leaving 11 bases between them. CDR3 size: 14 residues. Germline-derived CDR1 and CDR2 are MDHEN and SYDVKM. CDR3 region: CASSSPTENYGYTF. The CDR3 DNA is TGTGCCAGCAGTTCTCCGACAGAAAACTATGGCTACACCTTC.

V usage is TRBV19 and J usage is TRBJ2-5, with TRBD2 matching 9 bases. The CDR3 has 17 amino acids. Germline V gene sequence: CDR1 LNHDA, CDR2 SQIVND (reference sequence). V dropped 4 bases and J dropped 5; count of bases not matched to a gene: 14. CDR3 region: CASSTSKRGEIRETQYF. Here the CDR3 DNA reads TGTGCCAGTAGTACGTCCAAGCGGGGGGAGATCAGGGAGACCCAGTACTTC.

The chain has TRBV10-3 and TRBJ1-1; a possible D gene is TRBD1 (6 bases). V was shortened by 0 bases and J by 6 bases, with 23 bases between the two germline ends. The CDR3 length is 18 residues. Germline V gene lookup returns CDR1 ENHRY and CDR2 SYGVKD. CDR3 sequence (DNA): TGTGCCATCAGTGAGTCGTGGTTGGGGGGGGCGTTAGGATCTGAAGCTTTCTTT. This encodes CAISESWLGGALGSEAFF.

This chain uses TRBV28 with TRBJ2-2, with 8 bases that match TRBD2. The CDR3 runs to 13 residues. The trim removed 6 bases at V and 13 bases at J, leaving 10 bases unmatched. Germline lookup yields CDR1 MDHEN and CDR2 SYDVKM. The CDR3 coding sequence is TGTGCCAGCAGCTTTCCGGGGGGGCCGCGGCTGTTTTTT. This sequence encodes CASSFPGGPRLFF.

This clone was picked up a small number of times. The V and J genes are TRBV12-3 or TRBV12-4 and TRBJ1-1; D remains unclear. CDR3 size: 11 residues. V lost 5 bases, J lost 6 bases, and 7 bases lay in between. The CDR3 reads CASSALAEAFF. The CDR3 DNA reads TGTGCCAGCAGTGCACTAGCTGAAGCTTTCTTT.

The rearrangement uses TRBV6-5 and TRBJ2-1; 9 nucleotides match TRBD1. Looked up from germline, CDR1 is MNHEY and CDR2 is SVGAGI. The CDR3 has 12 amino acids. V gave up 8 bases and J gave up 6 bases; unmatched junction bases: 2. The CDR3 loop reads CASETGGNEQFF. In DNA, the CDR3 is TGTGCCAGCGAGACAGGGGGCAATGAGCAGTTCTTC.

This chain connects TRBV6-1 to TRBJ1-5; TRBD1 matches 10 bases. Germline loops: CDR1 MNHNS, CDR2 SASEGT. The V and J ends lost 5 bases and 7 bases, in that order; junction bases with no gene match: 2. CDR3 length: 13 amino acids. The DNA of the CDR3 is TGTGCCAGCAGTTCGGACAGGGGGCAGCCCCAGCATTTT. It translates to CASSSDRGQPQHF.

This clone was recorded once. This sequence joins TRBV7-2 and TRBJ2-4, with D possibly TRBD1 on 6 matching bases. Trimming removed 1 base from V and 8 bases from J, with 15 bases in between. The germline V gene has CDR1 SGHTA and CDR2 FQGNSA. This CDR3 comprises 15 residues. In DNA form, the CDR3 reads TGTGCCAGCAGCTTAGAGGGCAGGCGACAGGACATTCAGTACTTC. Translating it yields CASSLEGRRQDIQYF.

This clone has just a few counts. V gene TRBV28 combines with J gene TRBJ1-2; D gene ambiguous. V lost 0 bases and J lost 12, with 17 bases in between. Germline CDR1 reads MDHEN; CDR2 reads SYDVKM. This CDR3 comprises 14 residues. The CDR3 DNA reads TGTGCCAGCAGTTTATGGGCTCGGGAAGGTCGGAACACCTTC. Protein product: CASSLWAREGRNTF.